Below, 13 T cell receptor beta chains from the same sample are listed, as sequenced in a study of CD8+CD57+ T cells in acquired aplastic anemia. TCR beta VDJ and CDR3 were profiled, and genomic DNA was the template. TCRdb re-called the reads through MiXCR, storing one row per CDR3 protein. The sample has about 130,000 distinct CDR3 sequences, 41% seen once. Sample: sorted CD4+, CD8+, or CD8+CD57+ T cells (not recorded which) from PBMCs. These receptors all come from a human donor in good health, serving as a control.

Note on this clonotype: A single base separates this from a much larger clone, so it may be a read error. The chain joins TRBV5-5 to TRBJ1-2; possible D gene TRBD1, 5 bases. Germline loops: CDR1 SGHKS, CDR2 YYEKEE (reference sequence). Trimming cost V 3 bases and J 12 bases, with 21 bases left between them. The CDR3 loop spans 14 amino acids. The CDR3 sequence: CASSSRLIPWGHTF. CDR3 coding DNA: TGTGCCAGCAGCTCAAGACTGATCCCCTGGGGCCACACCTTC.

This clonotype has a count of ten or more. CDR3 protein: CASSFNGTRGWESQYF. The CDR3 DNA reads TGTGCCAGCAGCTTCAACGGGACGAGAGGTTGGGAGTCGCAGTATTTT. The chain uses TRBV5-4 and TRBJ2-3; TRBD1 or TRBD2 may be the D gene (5 bases each). Between the trimmed V and J ends, which lost 2 bases and 10 bases, there was a span of 23 bases. CDR1 is SGHNT, CDR2 YYREEE, per germline (reference sequence). CDR3 size: 16 residues.

The rearrangement links TRBV7-2 to TRBJ2-2; the match to TRBD1 covers 9 bases. V was clipped by 5 bases and J by 5 bases; unmatched bases: 6. This CDR3 has 15 residues. Germline V gene lookup returns CDR1 SGHTA and CDR2 FQGNSA. The chain's CDR3 is CASSDTGGATGELFF. The CDR3 bases are TGTGCCAGCAGCGATACAGGGGGCGCGACCGGGGAGCTGTTTTTT.

This clonotype was detected a few times. The J gene is TRBJ1-2, the V gene TRBV2, with 7 bases fitting TRBD1. V was pared by 4 bases and J by 4 bases, with 6 bases of the junction left unmatched. Per germline, CDR1 SNHLY and CDR2 FYNNEI. CDR3 length: 14 residues. CDR3 region: CASSGGQVPYGYTF. CDR3 in DNA: TGTGCCAGCAGTGGAGGACAGGTTCCCTATGGCTACACCTTC.

This clonotype was counted many times. The chain joins TRBV20-1 to TRBJ2-1, with D tentatively TRBD2 (6 bases). V was shortened by 3 bases and J by 2 bases, with 14 bases between the two germline ends. CDR1 and CDR2 from the germline V gene are DFQATT and SNEGSKA (reference sequence). This CDR3 has 15 amino acids. DNA of the CDR3: TGCAGTGCTAGGTGGAGGGTCCACCCCTACAATGAGCAGTTCTTC. It codes for CSARWRVHPYNEQFF.

This clonotype has ten or more counts. The rearrangement joins TRBV28 to TRBJ2-3; no clear D gene. This CDR3 comprises 11 residues. In germline, CDR1 is MDHEN, CDR2 SYDVKM. V lost 6 bases and J lost 10, with 11 bases in between. The CDR3 DNA is TGTGCCAGCAGCTCCACCCGGTCGCAGTATTTT. Protein product: CASSSTRSQYF.

A note on this clonotype: The junction shows a germline mismatch at one end, possibly a read error. The chain carries TRBV6-5 and TRBJ2-7; D gene ambiguous. Germline V lookup: CDR1 MNHEY, CDR2 SVGAGI. The CDR3 extends over 17 amino acids. The CDR3 protein is CASSYSYQKLGPYEQYF. CDR3 coding DNA: TGTGCCAGCAGCTACTCCTACCAAAAATTGGGTCCCTACGAGCAGTACTTC.

This clonotype was recorded at least ten times. The chain couples TRBV6-5 to TRBJ1-2; no clear D. The germline V gene has CDR1 MNHEY and CDR2 SVGAGI. The CDR3 is 11 amino acids. The V and J ends lost 2 bases and 7 bases respectively, with 5 bases between them. CDR3 protein: CASSYAGGYTF. Here the CDR3 DNA reads TGTGCCAGCAGTTACGCGGGTGGCTACACCTTC.

The J gene is TRBJ1-2, the V gene TRBV29-1, with D possibly matching TRBD1 (5 bases). The CDR3 runs to 13 residues. Germline CDR1 SQVTM, CDR2 ANQGSEA. The germline V and J ends were trimmed by 6 bases and 4 bases, with 15 bases remaining between them. The CDR3 bases are TGCAGCGTACGGACCCCAGGGATCTATGGCTACACCTTC. This sequence encodes CSVRTPGIYGYTF.

Ten or more counts support this clonotype. The V gene is TRBV29-1, the J gene TRBJ2-7, with D possibly being TRBD1 or TRBD2 (5 bases each). CDR3 length equals 14 residues. Germline V gives CDR1 SQVTM, CDR2 ANQGSEA. V dropped 5 bases and J dropped 0 bases, with 14 bases sitting between them. CDR3 DNA: TGCAGCGTTTCCGGGACGGCGAGCTCCTACGAGCAGTACTTC. It encodes CSVSGTASSYEQYF.

A remark on this clonotype: This could be a read error, since a much larger clone is one nucleotide away. The chain recombines TRBV5-1 with TRBJ2-5; D is unresolved. Germline V gene data show CDR1 as SGHRS and CDR2 as YFSETQ. The CDR3 loop spans 16 amino acids. CDR3 sequence reads: CASGLVVTLAKETQYF. For the CDR3, the DNA is TGCGCCAGCGGCTTGGTCGTCACGCTCGCCAAAGAGACCCAGTACTTC.

This clonotype was found a few times. J is TRBJ2-1 and V is TRBV9; the D call may be TRBD1 or TRBD2 (5 bases each). Between the trimmed V and J ends, which lost 4 bases and 4 bases, there was a span of 18 bases. CDR1 is SGDLS and CDR2 is YYNGEE in the germline V gene. This CDR3 is 16 amino acids long. CDR3 DNA sequence: TGTGCCAGCAGCCCCAGATGGGGCGGAGGATACAATGAGCAGTTCTTC. Translating it yields CASSPRWGGGYNEQFF.

This clonotype was counted at least ten times. This chain connects TRBV24-1 to TRBJ2-5, with TRBD2 identical over 8 bases. The CDR3 runs to 15 residues. CDR1 is KGHDR and CDR2 is SFDVKD in the germline V gene. With V trimmed by 1 base and J by 2 bases, 2 bases remained unmatched. CDR3 nucleotides: TGTGCCACCAGTGATTTCCCGGGAGGGCAAGAGACCCAGTACTTC. It translates to CATSDFPGGQETQYF.